This T cell receptor (beta chain) was recorded in a study of cytomegalovirus exposure and HLA in healthy donors. The CDR3 sequence is 17 residues long. Germline CDR1 SEHNR, CDR2 FQNEAQ (reference sequence). It was with 60 Vbeta and 13 Jbeta primers that the PCR ran. The repertoire was sequenced with immunoSEQ multiplex PCR; TCRdb's copy has only in-frame clones and lacks some. The sample shows 150,000 or so clones, about 82% of them seen only once. Broader study findings: Immune exposure information available was restricted to CMV serostatus.

Only a few counts were recorded for this clone. The antigen remains unidentified. Mismatch with germline at one junction end may stem from a read error. The sample comprised PBMCs. The chain is built from TRBV7-9 and TRBJ2-1, with TRBD2 identical over 12 bases. This TCR derives from a woman aged 45 to 65 in good health and CMV-seropositive. The CDR3 nucleotides read TGTTCCAGCAGCTTAGTTTATGGGACTAGCGGGTACAATGAGCAGTTCTTC. It translates to CSSSLVYGTSGYNEQFF.